This T cell receptor beta chain was found in a study of blood T cell repertoires in COVID-19. As for the study in general: The samples span acute and convalescent COVID-19 from the United States, Italy and Spain.

In the source study's methods: Estimation of nucleated cell counts relied on the amplification of reference gene primers. The assay was immunoSEQ multiplex PCR, and TCRdb's table has in-frame clones only and misses some. V, J and clone size are taken as reported in that table, and D and trimming were inferred from the DNA itself. The sample yields some 300,000 clones, 90% seen once. V lost 6 bases to trimming and J lost 4 bases; unmatched junction nucleotides: 9. The CDR3 totals 15 residues. CDR1 is MNHEY, CDR2 SVGAGI, per germline. The receptor was derived from a woman aged 40 to 50 with COVID-19, enrolled during active disease. Sequenced: peripheral blood. V usage is TRBV6-5 and J usage is TRBJ2-1, with 7 bases lining up with TRBD1. The CDR3 DNA is TGTGCCAGCAGAAACGAGGGGGCGAGGTACAATGAGCAGTTCTTC. As protein: CASRNEGARYNEQFF.